The clone carrying this TCR beta chain was seen only once. Its antigen is not known. The data were obtained in a study of T cell responses to AZD1222 COVID-19 vaccine. Broader study findings: In all cases, repertoires were sampled only after the peak T cell response.

Using immunoSEQ multiplex PCR, the repertoire was profiled, and TCRdb retains in-frame clones only, with some absent. Among around 150,000 clones, about 90% were seen once, and the ten largest hold roughly 6.2%. Per the germline V gene, CDR1 is LNHDA and CDR2 is SQIVND (reference sequence). Trimming removed 6 bases from V and 1 base from J, with 10 bases in between. CDR3 length equals 14 residues. This specimen consisted of peripheral blood, obtained 28 days after the second AZD1222 dose. The sequence was collected from an adult who received the AZD1222 COVID-19 vaccine. The gene calls are TRBV19 and TRBJ2-4, with a weak D call TRBD2 (5 bases). The CDR3 bases are TGTGCCAGTAGACGGGATTTTGCCAAAAACATTCAGTACTTC. It yields the protein CASRRDFAKNIQYF.